The 21 T cell receptor beta chains given below trace back to one sample, sequenced in a study of blood T cell repertoires in COVID-19. Assay used: immunoSEQ multiplex PCR; TCRdb lists only in-frame clones, some missing. The table records roughly 160,000 clones, over 70% of them present only once. The sequencing sample was made of PBMCs or T cells enriched from blood (not recorded which). The source is a woman aged 60 to 75 who had recovered from COVID-19.

The V and J genes are TRBV18 and TRBJ2-1, with 8 nucleotides matching TRBD2. This CDR3 comprises 17 residues. The V and J ends lost 3 bases and 4 bases, in that order; junction bases with no gene match: 11. The germline CDR1 and CDR2 sequences are KGHSH and LQKENI. The CDR3 reads CASSPLVGTRIYNEQFF. In DNA form, the CDR3 reads TGTGCCAGCTCACCTTTAGTAGGGACTAGAATATACAATGAGCAGTTCTTC. The complete variable domain, with remaining parts taken from reference TRBV18 and TRBJ2-1, reads NAGVMQNPRHLVRRRGQEARLRCSPMKGHSHVYWYRQLPEEGLKFMVYLQKENIIDESGMPKERFSAEFPKEGPSILRIQQVVRGDSAAYFCASSPLVGTRIYNEQFFGPGTRLTVL.

CDR3 coding DNA: TGTGCCAGCAACGACAGGGGGTTGAACAATGAGCAGTTCTTC. Translated: CASNDRGLNNEQFF. J is TRBJ2-1 and V is TRBV7-9; 9 bases agree with TRBD1. The V gene end was trimmed by 7 bases and the J gene end by 5 bases; junction bases not matched to a gene: 6. The CDR3 is made up of 14 amino acids. The germline gives CDR1 SEHNR, CDR2 FQNEAQ (reference sequence). Drawing the rest from reference TRBV7-9 and TRBJ2-1, the complete variable domain is DTGVSQNPRHKITKRGQNVTFRCDPISEHNRLYWYRQTLGQGPEFLTYFQNEAQLEKSRLLSDRFSAERPKGSFSTLEIQRTEQGDSAMYLCASNDRGLNNEQFFGPGTRLTVL.

V is TRBV29-1 and J is TRBJ1-4; perhaps TRBD1 as D (5 bases). Germline V gives CDR1 SQVTM, CDR2 ANQGSEA. Trimming shortened V by 6 bases and J by 8 bases, and 10 bases separated the two germline ends. This CDR3 spans 11 amino acids. This chain's CDR3 is CSVAGNEKLFF. The CDR3, as DNA: TGCAGCGTCGCAGGGAACGAAAAACTGTTTTTT.

V is TRBV2 and J is TRBJ2-2; TRBD1 aligns across 8 bases. V dropped 4 bases and J dropped 3; count of bases not matched to a gene: 4. Germline V gene lookup returns CDR1 SNHLY and CDR2 FYNNEI. This CDR3 is 15 amino acids long. The CDR3 spells CASSADRVDTGELFF. The DNA of the CDR3 is TGTGCCAGCAGTGCGGACAGGGTGGACACCGGGGAGCTGTTTTTT.

The chain employs TRBV5-1 and TRBJ2-7; 11 positions match TRBD2. The length of the CDR3 is 14 residues. Trimming cost V 4 bases and J 4 bases; bases outside gene matches: 4. Germline V gene sequence: CDR1 SGHRS, CDR2 YFSETQ. CDR3: CASSLTSGEYEQYF. CDR3 bases: TGCGCCAGCAGCCTGACTAGCGGGGAGTACGAGCAGTACTTC.

This sequence joins TRBV6-4 and TRBJ2-1; D is undetermined. The CDR3 is 14 amino acids. V was shortened by 8 bases and J by 0 bases, with 11 bases between the two germline ends. The germline V gene encodes CDR1 MRHNA and CDR2 SNTAGT. CDR3 coding DNA: TGTGCCAGCCACCAGGTAAGCTCCTACAATGAGCAGTTCTTC. Translation: CASHQVSSYNEQFF.

This clone was recorded a few times. The gene calls are TRBV7-8 and TRBJ1-2, with 7 bases lining up with TRBD1. V dropped 5 bases and J dropped 13; count of bases not matched to a gene: 13. Germline V gene lookup returns CDR1 SGHVS and CDR2 FQNEAQ. The CDR3 has 13 amino acids. Here the CDR3 reads CASSPRAGGYPTF. CDR3 DNA: TGTGCCAGCAGCCCCCGGGCAGGGGGGTACCCCACCTTC.

This chain links TRBV3-1 (or the pseudogene TRBV3-2) with TRBJ2-3, with 9 bases lining up with TRBD2. The CDR3 has 20 amino acids. Germline loops: CDR1 LGHDT, CDR2 YNNKEL (reference sequence). The J segment lost 0 bases and the V segment lost 0 bases, leaving 13 bases of the junction unmatched. CDR3 coding DNA: TGTGCCAGCAGCCAAGAGCGGGCGCGGGGGGGCGGTGGAAGCACAGATACGCAGTATTTT. Encoded protein: CASSQERARGGGGSTDTQYF.

V gene TRBV12-3 or TRBV12-4 combines with J gene TRBJ1-1; possible D gene TRBD1, 6 bases. The CDR3 contains 12 residues. Trimming took off 4 bases at V and 11 bases at J, with 14 bases between the two ends. CDR3 in amino acids: CASSWAGTRAFF. CDR3 DNA: TGTGCCAGCAGTTGGGCCGGGACACGGGCTTTCTTT.

The V gene is TRBV28, the J gene TRBJ2-5; TRBD1 agrees at 8 bases. V shed 2 bases, J shed 7 bases, and the junction held 3 bases outside the gene matches. CDR1 MDHEN and CDR2 SYDVKM come from the germline V gene. This CDR3 has 13 residues. CDR3 bases: TGTGCCAGCAGTTTAAGGACAGGGCTGACCCAGTACTTC. Amino acid sequence: CASSLRTGLTQYF.

The chain is built from TRBV6-5 and TRBJ1-1; TRBD1 might be the D (6 bases). V was cut by 7 bases and J by 0 bases, with 12 bases left in between. Germline values: CDR1 MNHEY, CDR2 SVGAGI. The CDR3 sequence is 14 residues long. Here the CDR3 DNA reads TGTGCCAGCAATCCCGACAGGATGAACACTGAAGCTTTCTTT. Its protein product is CASNPDRMNTEAFF.

This rearrangement joins TRBV7-9 to TRBJ2-3, with TRBD2 as a possible D gene (6 bases). V was trimmed by 0 bases and J by 4 bases, leaving 11 bases between them. This CDR3 contains 15 residues. From germline, CDR1 is SEHNR and CDR2 FQNEAQ (reference sequence). In DNA, the CDR3 is TGTGCCAGCAGCTTAGCGGGGACGGGGGCAGATACGCAGTATTTT. The encoded protein is CASSLAGTGADTQYF. The complete variable domain, with remaining parts taken from reference TRBV7-9 and TRBJ2-3, reads DTGVSQNPRHKITKRGQNVTFRCDPISEHNRLYWYRQTLGQGPEFLTYFQNEAQLEKSRLLSDRFSAERPKGSFSTLEIQRTEQGDSAMYLCASSLAGTGADTQYFGPGTRLTVL.

The rearrangement uses TRBV18 and TRBJ2-3; a possible D gene is TRBD1 (5 bases). V was pared by 3 bases and J by 2 bases, with 9 bases between. Germline V gene lookup returns CDR1 KGHSH and CDR2 LQKENI. The CDR3 contains 14 residues. The CDR3 region is CASSPQGSTDTQYF. The CDR3 DNA reads as TGTGCCAGCTCACCCCAGGGATCCACAGATACGCAGTATTTT.

This rearrangement joins TRBV5-1 to TRBJ1-1; possible D gene TRBD1, 6 bases. CDR1 is SGHRS, CDR2 YFSETQ, per germline. The CDR3 is 14 amino acids. Trimming removed 0 bases at V and 3 bases at J, with 9 bases between. The CDR3 is CASSLVGGDTEAFF. The CDR3 nucleotides read TGCGCCAGCAGCTTGGTAGGGGGGGACACTGAAGCTTTCTTT.

This clone was seen once. The rearrangement links TRBV28 to TRBJ1-6; 7 bases map to TRBD1. The CDR3 consists of 16 residues. The V gene's germline CDR1 is MDHEN and CDR2 SYDVKM. The V gene end was trimmed by 5 bases and the J gene end by 10 bases; junction bases not matched to a gene: 14. The CDR3: CASSPTGRGGESPLHF. In nucleotides, the CDR3 is TGTGCCAGCAGTCCGACAGGGCGGGGGGGAGAATCACCCCTCCACTTT.

In this sample, this clone turned up many times. The chain combines TRBV7-2 with TRBJ2-7; D gene uncertain. Germline V lookup: CDR1 SGHTA, CDR2 FQGNSA. This CDR3 has 15 residues. V gave up 4 bases and J gave up 2 bases, with 15 bases separating them. CDR3 nucleotides: TGTGCCAGCAGCTCCCGGTGGAGAAACCCCTACGAGCAGTACTTC. Protein sequence: CASSSRWRNPYEQYF.

About this clone itself: One end of the junction varies from germline; a read error may be responsible. The CDR3: CAIRDSTSEKLFF. Here the CDR3 DNA reads TGTGCCATCAGGGACAGCACTAGTGAAAAACTGTTTTTT. The chain combines TRBV10-3 with TRBJ1-4; possibly TRBD1 for D (6 bases). The length of the CDR3 is 13 residues. Germline V lookup: CDR1 ENHRY, CDR2 SYGVKD.

This clone appeared once. The chain has TRBV5-1 and TRBJ2-5; D is uncertain. CDR1 is SGHRS and CDR2 is YFSETQ in the germline V gene. This CDR3 region has 15 residues. With 0 bases removed from V and 0 bases from J, the gap between germline ends came to 9 bases. The CDR3 bases are TGCGCCAGCAGCTTGGTTACCGGGTACCAAGAGACCCAGTACTTC. Protein: CASSLVTGYQETQYF.

This chain uses TRBV19 with TRBJ1-1, with D possibly TRBD1 on 5 matching bases. Trimming removed 5 bases from V and 7 bases from J, with 17 bases in between. The CDR3 is made up of 14 amino acids. Germline V CDR1 and CDR2: LNHDA, SQIVND (reference sequence). As DNA, the CDR3 is TGTGCCAGTAGTTTAGCAGGGCATTATGGTGAAGCTTTCTTT. It encodes CASSLAGHYGEAFF. The entire variable domain, with the rest obtained from reference TRBV19 and TRBJ1-1, is as follows: DGGITQSPKYLFRKEGQNVTLSCEQNLNHDAMYWYRQDPGQGLRLIYYSQIVNDFQKGDIAEGYSVSREKKESFPLTVTSAQKNPTAFYLCASSLAGHYGEAFFGQGTRLTVV.

Only one count was recorded for this clone. The chain is built from TRBV21-1 and TRBJ2-7; the table's D call of TRBD2 was not tested on the DNA. TRBV21-1 is deemed a pseudogene. The CDR3 loop spans 14 amino acids. The CDR3 DNA follows: TGTGCCAGCAGCAAAGGGGAGTTGAGTAACGAGCAGTACTTC. Its protein is CASSKGELSNEQYF.

The rearrangement uses TRBV11-2 and TRBJ2-2; the D gene is possibly TRBD2 (6 bases). The CDR3 spans 15 residues. Trimming left V 9 bases short and J 5 bases short, with 19 bases between. CDR1 and CDR2 from the germline V gene are SGHAT and FQNNGV. This CDR3 reads CASFSGTAVTGELFF. In DNA form, the CDR3 reads TGTGCCAGTTTTTCCGGGACTGCTGTAACCGGGGAGCTGTTTTTT.